A selection of T cell receptor beta chains follows, all from one sample in a study of human T cells and chemical hapten exposure. One entry per CDR3 protein, called by TCRdb with MiXCR from the 5' RACE reads. This sample has approximately 140,000 distinct CDR3 sequences, with around 4.4% found just once. These receptors were taken from a female donor in good health. The CDR3 runs from the conserved cysteine through the conserved F or W. D genes are given only for firm matches. The size entry is marked missing in some rows and otherwise reads once, few, many or a size class.

J gene,V gene,D gene,clone size,CDR3 DNA,CDR3 protein
TRBJ2-5,TRBV7-2,.,many,TGTGCCAGCAGCTCCCGCTACGGAGAGACCCAGTACTTC,CASSSRYGETQYF
TRBJ2-3,TRBV6-1,TRBD2,many,TGTGCCAGCAGTGCGGGGGGGCTCATTGATACGCAGTATTTT,CASSAGGLIDTQYF
TRBJ2-7,TRBV28,TRBD1,many,TGTGCCAGCAGTTTTAGTGAGGGGGCGAACGAGCAGTACTTC,CASSFSEGANEQYF
TRBJ2-7,TRBV29-1,.,many,TGCAGCGTCGTTGGGGACACCAACTCCTACGAGCAGTACTTC,CSVVGDTNSYEQYF
TRBJ1-1,TRBV15,TRBD1,many,TGTGCCACCAGCAGATGGGCGCGGGGGACAGTGAACACTGAAGCTTTCTTT,CATSRWARGTVNTEAFF
TRBJ1-1,TRBV6-1,.,many,TGTGCCAGCAGTGAAAGCTTGGTAGGCGGGCAAGCTTTCTTT,CASSESLVGGQAFF
TRBJ2-7,TRBV28,.,many,TGTGCCAGCAGTTTTATCTTAGGACAACCGTACTTC,CASSFILGQPYF
TRBJ1-6,TRBV5-1,TRBD1,.,TGCGCCAGCAGCTTGACGGGACAGGGCTATAATTCACCCCTCCACTTT,CASSLTGQGYNSPLHF
TRBJ2-3,TRBV9,.,.,TGTGCCAGCAGCGTAGGAGTGATTGATGGCTATCCAGATACGCAGTATTTT,CASSVGVIDGYPDTQYF
TRBJ2-3,TRBV4-3,TRBD2,.,TGCGCCAGCAGCCAAGATAAAGCGGGGGGCCCCACAGATACGCAGTATTTT,CASSQDKAGGPTDTQYF
TRBJ1-2,TRBV7-3,.,many,TGTGCCAGCAGCTTAAGGGTCGTTAACTATGGCTACACCTTC,CASSLRVVNYGYTF
TRBJ1-6,TRBV27,.,many,TGTGCCAGCAGCCCCGTAGGACTAACCAATTCACCCCTCCACTTT,CASSPVGLTNSPLHF
TRBJ2-1,TRBV12-3/TRBV12-4,TRBD2,.,TGTGCCAGCAGCCCCGGGACTACCAATGAGCAGTTCTTC,CASSPGTTNEQFF
TRBJ1-1,TRBV9,TRBD1,many,TGTGCCAGCAGCGGCGGACAGGGGGCCCTCCCGAACACTGAAGCTTTCTTT,CASSGGQGALPNTEAFF
TRBJ1-1,TRBV7-2,TRBD1,many,TGTGCCAGCAGCCCACGACAGGGTGGTGGCACTGAAGCTTTCTTT,CASSPRQGGGTEAFF
TRBJ1-1,TRBV7-3,.,many,TGTGCCAGCAGCTTTGGGGGGCAACCGGGACTGCTCGAGAACACTGAAGCTTTCTTT,CASSFGGQPGLLENTEAFF
TRBJ2-3,TRBV4-3,TRBD1,.,TGCGCCAGCAGCCAATTAAATGGGATAAAGAGGGACAGGGGCCCAGATACGCAGTATTTT,CASSQLNGIKRDRGPDTQYF
TRBJ2-7,TRBV7-9,.,many,TGTGCCAGCAGCTTAGCGCGCCAGCCCTACGAGCAGTACTTC,CASSLARQPYEQYF
TRBJ2-3,TRBV13,TRBD2,many,TGTGCCAGCAGCCACCAGACTAGCGGGGGCACAGATACGCAGTATTTT,CASSHQTSGGTDTQYF
TRBJ2-7,TRBV20-1,.,many,TGCAGTGCTAGCGGGAAGGGGGAGCAGTACTTC,CSASGKGEQYF
TRBJ1-2,TRBV3-1,TRBD1,many,TGTGCCAGCAGTCTTCTCGGACAGGGGATCTCTGGCTACACCTTC,CASSLLGQGISGYTF
TRBJ1-5,TRBV5-5,.,many,TGTGCCAGCAGCTTGGGAGGTGTTAAGCAGCCCCAGCATTTT,CASSLGGVKQPQHF
TRBJ1-1,TRBV3-1,.,.,TGTGCCAGCAGCCAAGATCGAATACTGACCTCTTCTGAAGCTTTCTTT,CASSQDRILTSSEAFF
TRBJ2-2,TRBV9,.,.,TGTGCCAGCAGCGTGGCCTTGGGGGCGGGGGAGCTGTTTTTT,CASSVALGAGELFF
TRBJ2-3,TRBV20-1,.,many,TGCAGTGCTAGACCGGGCAGATCCACCACAGATACGCAGTATTTT,CSARPGRSTTDTQYF
TRBJ2-5,TRBV9,TRBD1,.,TGTGCCAGCAGCGTAGGGACAGGGATCCAAGAGACCCAGTACTTC,CASSVGTGIQETQYF
TRBJ2-7,TRBV5-1,.,few,TGCGCCAGCAGCTTGGACCTAAACGCCTACGAGCAGTACTTC,CASSLDLNAYEQYF
TRBJ2-1,TRBV7-6,.,few,TGTGCCAGCAGCCCGACCCCCGGGGGGCACGTGTCCTACTACAATGAGCAGTTCTTC,CASSPTPGGHVSYYNEQFF
TRBJ2-3,TRBV5-5,.,many,TGTGCCAGCTACCCTGACGAGACATGGGCAGATACGCAGTATTTT,CASYPDETWADTQYF
TRBJ2-3,TRBV24-1,.,many,TGTGCCACCACCGTCCCCCCTTTTTTTGGGGTTGGGCCCACAGATACGCAGTATTTT,CATTVPPFFGVGPTDTQYF
TRBJ2-3,TRBV7-2,.,.,TGTGCCAGCAGCTTAGTAGGGGGTCCCACAGATACGCAGTATTTT,CASSLVGGPTDTQYF
TRBJ2-3,TRBV5-1,.,many,TGCGCCAGCAGCCGGGGAACAATCACAGATACGCAGTATTTT,CASSRGTITDTQYF
TRBJ1-1,TRBV7-9,.,many,TGTGCCAGCAGCTTAGCGAGGTATCAGGGGATGAACACTGAAGCTTTCTTT,CASSLARYQGMNTEAFF
TRBJ2-7,TRBV9,.,many,TGTGCCAGCAGCGTAGAACCCGAGGGGGGCTTCGACGAGCAGTACTTC,CASSVEPEGGFDEQYF
TRBJ1-1,TRBV20-1,.,many,TGCAGTGCTAGGGACTCGCGGGCCGTCGAAGCTTTCTTT,CSARDSRAVEAFF
TRBJ2-5,TRBV7-2,.,many,TGTGCCAGCAGCCCGAGATACGAGGGGACCCAGTACTTC,CASSPRYEGTQYF
TRBJ2-3,TRBV9,.,many,TGTGCCAGCAGCGTAGGCCCAGATACGCAGTATTTT,CASSVGPDTQYF
TRBJ2-3,TRBV9,.,many,TGTGCCAGCAGCGGGGTCGGGGAGGGGGCAGATACGCAGTATTTT,CASSGVGEGADTQYF
TRBJ2-1,TRBV28,.,few,TGTGCCGGAGGGAAGAGGACAGGCCATTACAATGAGCAGTTCTTC,CAGGKRTGHYNEQFF
TRBJ2-2,TRBV5-4,.,many,TGTGCCAGCAGCTTTACAGGAGGCACCGGGGAGCTGTTTTTT,CASSFTGGTGELFF
TRBJ2-7,TRBV3-1,TRBD2,many,TGTGCCAGCAGACTTCTGTCGCGGGGGGCCGGGGAGCAGTACTTC,CASRLLSRGAGEQYF